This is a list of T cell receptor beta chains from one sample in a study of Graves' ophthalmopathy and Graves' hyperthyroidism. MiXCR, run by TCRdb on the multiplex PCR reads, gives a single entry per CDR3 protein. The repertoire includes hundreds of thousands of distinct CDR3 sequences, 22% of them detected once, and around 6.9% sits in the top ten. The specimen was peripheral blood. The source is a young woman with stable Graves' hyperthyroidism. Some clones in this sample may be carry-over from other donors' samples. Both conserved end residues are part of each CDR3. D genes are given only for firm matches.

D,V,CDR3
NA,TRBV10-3,CAISNPPNGGRETQYF
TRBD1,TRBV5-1,CASSPGTGVNTGELFF
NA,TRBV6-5,CASSSAGGGGTGELFF
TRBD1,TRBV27,CASSSGQGSQYF
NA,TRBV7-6,CASSLGGVGGAQREAFF
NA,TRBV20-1,CSASTGQETQYF
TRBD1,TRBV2,CASLDRVQETQYF
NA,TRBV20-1,CSARVTLAGEQYF
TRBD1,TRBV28,CASSPFRDSYEQYF
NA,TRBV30,CACTDRRDSPLHF
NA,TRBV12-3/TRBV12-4,CASSLGPINQPQHF
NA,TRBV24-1,CATSGRGLGTGELFF
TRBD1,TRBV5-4,CASSLQRQGSYEQYF
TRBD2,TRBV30,CAWRTGTSDYEQYF
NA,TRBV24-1,CATSDPRGSETQYF
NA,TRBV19,CASSKSRVNYSNQPQHF
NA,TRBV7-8,CATRPRDSNQPQHF
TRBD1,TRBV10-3,CAISARDSTEAFF
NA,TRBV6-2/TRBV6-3,CASSYRVGDGELFF
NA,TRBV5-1,CASSVPQGSMAKNIQYF
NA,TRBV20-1,CSAKPGPHKYSNQPQHF
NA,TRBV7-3,CASSLLPQEKAFF
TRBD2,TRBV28,CAAHPGGRQETQYF
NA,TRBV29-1,CSVEQNSNYGYTF
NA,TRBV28,CASSESGRVGEQYF
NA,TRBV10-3,CAISDPGDKNSNQPQHF
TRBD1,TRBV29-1,CSVGQGEAFF
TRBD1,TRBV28,CASSSLGQGSGNTIYF
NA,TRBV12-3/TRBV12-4,CASNNTTINYGYTF
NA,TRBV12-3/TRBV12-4,CASSAGVGASPLHF
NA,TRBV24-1,CATSDWPDREQYF
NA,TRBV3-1,CASSRSKETQYF
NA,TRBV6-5,CASSYHPGGAGGNTIYF
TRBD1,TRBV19,CASCDRANTEAFF
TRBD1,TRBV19,CASSYDRDSNYGYTF
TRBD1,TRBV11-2,CASTPGTEYQETQYF
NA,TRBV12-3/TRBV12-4,CASTPGPGFDQPQHF
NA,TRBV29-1,CSVEGVSNEQYF
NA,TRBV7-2,CASSAVGTGYGYTF
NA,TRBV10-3,CAISERVETQYF
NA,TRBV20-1,CSAKVKGRPGYEQYF
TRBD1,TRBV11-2,CASSLERQGWYGYTF
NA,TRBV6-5,CASSYSGYGYTF
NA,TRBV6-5,CASRGQPNTEAFF
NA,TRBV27,CASSPDSPRPLKQYF
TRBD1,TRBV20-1,CSAGMDRATEGYTF
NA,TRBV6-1,CASSLGQTQYF
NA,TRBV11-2,CASSSRLGAHNTGELFF
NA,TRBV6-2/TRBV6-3,CASKLTGVYSNQPQHF
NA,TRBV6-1,CASSPRQTSGNTIYF
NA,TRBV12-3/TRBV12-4,CASSGPGGRDTEACF
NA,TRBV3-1,CASSQEDRGPPLHF
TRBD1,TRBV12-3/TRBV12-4,CASSLWTGGTGNTIYF
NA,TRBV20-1,CSASPNRLQPQHF
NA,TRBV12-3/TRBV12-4,CASSLSGPLSTDTQYF